Shown below are 27 T cell receptor beta chains from a single sample sequenced in a study of blood T cells in healthy people across ages. A second 7 to 11 cycle PCR used barcoded and J-beta primers. MiXCR, run by TCRdb on the 5' RACE reads, gives a single entry per CDR3 protein. The sample carries 550,000 to 800,000 distinct CDR3 sequences, roughly 30% recorded once. The sample comprised blood. These receptors were collected from an elderly woman in good health.

This rearrangement joins TRBV11-3 to TRBJ2-3; D call uncertain. This CDR3 contains 13 residues. Germline-derived CDR1 and CDR2 are SGHNT and YENEEA. V was shortened by 3 bases and J by 2 bases, with 6 bases between the two germline ends. CDR3 coding DNA: TGTGCCAGCAGCTTCGAAGCCACAGATACGCAGTATTTT. Residues: CASSFEATDTQYF.

The table lists this clonotype with many counts. The chain couples TRBV29-1 to TRBJ2-3, with a tentative D call TRBD2 (5 bases). V was pared by 4 bases and J by 4 bases, with 9 bases between. Per the germline V gene, CDR1 is SQVTM and CDR2 is ANQGSEA. The CDR3 contains 12 residues. In DNA, the CDR3 is TGCAGCGTTGCGCGAGGGCCAGATACGCAGTATTTT. The encoded protein is CSVARGPDTQYF.

This CDR3 is CASSTIQGAGELFF. DNA of the CDR3: TGTGCCAGCAGTACTATACAGGGTGCCGGGGAGCTGTTTTTT. The chain links TRBV12-3 or TRBV12-4 to TRBJ2-2; D perhaps matches TRBD1 (6 bases). This CDR3 region has 14 residues. V lost 5 bases and J lost 6, with 13 bases in between.

J is TRBJ1-4 and V is TRBV2, with no clear D. With 8 bases removed from V and 3 bases from J, the gap between germline ends came to 10 bases. This CDR3 spans 13 amino acids. The germline gives CDR1 SNHLY, CDR2 FYNNEI. CDR3 loop: CASQGKANEKLFF. The CDR3 nucleotides are TGTGCCAGCCAAGGGAAGGCTAATGAAAAACTGTTTTTT.

For this clonotype: Just one base apart from a much larger clone, this may be a read error. V usage is TRBV7-2 and J usage is TRBJ1-2; tentative D call: TRBD1 (5 bases). The V gene's germline CDR1 is SGHTA and CDR2 FQGNSA. CDR3 length equals 13 residues. The CDR3 DNA follows: TGTGCCGGCAGCTTAGCTAGACAGTATGGCTACACCTTC. Protein sequence: CAGSLARQYGYTF.

This clonotype has only a few counts. The rearrangement links TRBV28 to TRBJ1-2, with 9 bases identical to TRBD1. This CDR3 has 15 amino acids. The junction had 11 bases not matched to a gene; V was cut back by 4 bases and J by 8 bases. Germline lookup yields CDR1 MDHEN and CDR2 SYDVKM. CDR3 DNA sequence: TGTGCCAGCAGTTACCTCGACCGGGACAGGGAGGGCTACACCTTC. Its translation is CASSYLDRDREGYTF.

This clonotype was counted many times. V gene TRBV5-1 combines with J gene TRBJ2-3, with D perhaps TRBD2 (5 bases). Germline V CDR1 and CDR2: SGHRS, YFSETQ. The V end was cut by 0 bases, the J end by 2 bases, with 10 bases between. The CDR3 covers 15 residues. CDR3 residues: CASSLDGVNTDTQYF. In DNA form, the CDR3 reads TGCGCCAGCAGCTTGGACGGGGTGAACACAGATACGCAGTATTTT.

This chain connects TRBV9 to TRBJ2-5, with 9 bases matching TRBD1. With the DNA end fitting TRBJ2-7 better, the J assignment may be wrong. The CDR3 consists of 15 residues. CDR1 is SGDLS, CDR2 YYNGEE, per germline. CDR3 protein: CASSVTGGRSYEQYF. In DNA form, the CDR3 reads TGTGCCAGCAGCGTGACAGGGGGTAGGTCGTACGAGCAGTACTTC.

In this sample, this clonotype turned up many times. The chain is built from TRBV29-1 and TRBJ2-7; TRBD1 matches at 8 bases. The CDR3 is made up of 12 amino acids. V was pared by 7 bases and J by 2 bases, with 4 bases of the junction left unmatched. From germline, CDR1 is SQVTM and CDR2 ANQGSEA. The CDR3 DNA reads TGCAGCGCTCGGACAGGGACCTACGAGCAGTACTTC. Translation gives CSARTGTYEQYF.

The rearrangement joins TRBV6-5 to TRBJ2-3; 7 bases map to TRBD1. V shed 0 bases, J shed 6 bases, and the junction held 3 bases outside the gene matches. The CDR3 spans 14 residues. Germline V gives CDR1 MNHEY, CDR2 SVGAGI. Here the CDR3 DNA reads TGTGCCAGCAGTTACTCGGGGACAGACGATACGCAGTATTTT. Protein: CASSYSGTDDTQYF.

This clonotype was seen only a few times. The chain links TRBV4-2 to TRBJ2-3; D possibly uses TRBD1 or TRBD2 (5 bases each). Trimming left V 3 bases short and J 0 bases short, with 16 bases between. This CDR3 spans 17 amino acids. The germline V gene encodes CDR1 LGHNA and CDR2 YNFKEQ. For the CDR3, the DNA is TGTGCCAGCAGCCAGGGGGTGGGGGATTCAAGCACAGATACGCAGTATTTT. It specifies CASSQGVGDSSTDTQYF.

With respect to this clonotype: A much more abundant neighbour one base away suggests this may be a read error. This chain connects TRBV7-9 to TRBJ2-5; D is uncertain. Germline V gene data show CDR1 as SEHNR and CDR2 as FQNEAQ (reference sequence). V lost 8 bases, J lost 11 bases, and 15 bases lay in between. The CDR3 covers 11 residues. CDR3 bases: TGTGCCAGCGTTGCTTACCAATGGCAGTACTTC. Its translation is CASVAYQWQYF.

CDR3 region: CASSLVGHGANVLTF. The CDR3 DNA reads as TGTGCCAGCAGTTTAGTGGGGCATGGGGCCAACGTCCTGACTTTC. The chain recombines TRBV12-3 or TRBV12-4 with TRBJ2-6, with D tentatively TRBD1 (5 bases). The CDR3 is 15 residues long. Trimming took 1 base from V and 3 from J, leaving 7 bases between them.

J is TRBJ2-5 and V is TRBV5-1; TRBD2 agrees at 9 bases. This CDR3 is 16 amino acids long. J was trimmed by 11 bases and V by 0 bases; bases with no gene match: 14. Germline V gives CDR1 SGHRS, CDR2 YFSETQ. The CDR3 spells CASSLAAGGGYNEQYF. The CDR3 DNA reads as TGCGCCAGCAGCTTGGCGGCGGGGGGGGGCTACAATGAGCAGTACTTC. The variable domain in full, with the rest retrieved from reference TRBV5-1 and TRBJ2-5, is KAGVTQTPRYLIKTRGQQVTLSCSPISGHRSVSWYQQTPGQGLQFLFEYFSETQRNKGNFPGRFSGRQFSNSRSEMNVSTLELGDSALYLCASSLAAGGGYNEQYFGPGTRLLVL.

This clonotype was seen ten or more times. The chain couples TRBV4-2 to TRBJ2-3, with a weak D call TRBD2 (6 bases). With 0 bases removed from V and 6 bases from J, the gap between germline ends came to 19 bases. From germline, CDR1 is LGHNA and CDR2 YNFKEQ. This CDR3 has 17 residues. The CDR3 region has the DNA TGTGCCAGCAGCCAAGACCCCGGGGGAACCGACGGGGATACGCAGTATTTT. This codes for CASSQDPGGTDGDTQYF.

The gene calls are TRBV3-1 and TRBJ2-2; TRBD2 matches 7 bases. J gave up 5 bases and V 1 base, and 13 bases lay outside the gene matches. CDR3 length equals 18 residues. Germline V gives CDR1 LGHDT, CDR2 YNNKEL (reference sequence). Here the CDR3 DNA reads TGTGCCAGCAGCCAAGCCGCGGGGGACCTATTAAGGACCGGGGAGCTGTTTTTT. Encoded protein: CASSQAAGDLLRTGELFF.

This clonotype was seen a few times. The junction differs from germline at one of its ends, possibly a read error. The genes are TRBV12-3 or TRBV12-4 and TRBJ1-5; unclear D gene. This CDR3 has 15 residues. This CDR3 is CVSSLGRSSNQPQHF. CDR3 nucleotide sequence: TGTGTCAGCAGTTTAGGGCGTAGTAGCAATCAGCCCCAGCATTTT.

This chain links TRBV30 with TRBJ2-1, with 12 bases identical to TRBD2. The CDR3 loop spans 20 amino acids. V lost 2 bases, J lost 0 bases, and 14 bases stayed unmatched. CDR1 is GTSNPN and CDR2 is SVGIG in the germline V gene (reference sequence). Here the CDR3 DNA reads TGTGCCTGGAGTATCTCAGGACTAGCGGGACCCCTCCTCTCCTACAATGAGCAGTTCTTC. Translated: CAWSISGLAGPLLSYNEQFF.

This clonotype was detected once. The junction does not match germline at one end; this may be a read error. The V gene is TRBV7-3, the J gene TRBJ2-3; D unresolved. The germline CDR1 and CDR2 sequences are SGHTA and FQGTGA. The CDR3 is 14 residues long. DNA for the CDR3: TGTGCCGGCAGCTTAATCGGAGTCACAGATACGCAGTATTTT. Its translation: CAGSLIGVTDTQYF.

In its sample, this clonotype was seen many times. CDR3 nucleotides: TGCAGTGCTCTAGGGGACAGGGCCCAAGAGACCCAGTACTTC. It translates to CSALGDRAQETQYF. The J gene is TRBJ2-5, the V gene TRBV20-1, with TRBD1 matching 9 bases. This CDR3 is built from 14 residues. CDR1 DFQATT and CDR2 SNEGSKA come from the germline V gene (reference sequence). The junction had 5 bases not matched to a gene; V was cut back by 5 bases and J by 1 base.

As to this clonotype: A much larger clone differs from this one at a single base, so this may be a read error. This chain connects TRBV2 to TRBJ2-7; tentative D call: TRBD2 (6 bases). Germline CDR1 and CDR2: SNHLY and FYNNEI. V lost 6 bases and J 5 bases, leaving 14 bases between the germline ends. This CDR3 has 13 residues. This CDR3 is CASSRDGGNEQYF. CDR3 nucleotides: TGTGCCAGCAGCCGGGACGGGGGTAACGAGCAGTACTTC.

V usage is TRBV5-1 and J usage is TRBJ2-7; D is possibly TRBD1 (6 bases). The CDR3 runs 13 residues. Trimming removed 4 bases at V and 2 bases at J, with 10 bases between. Per germline, CDR1 SGHRS and CDR2 YFSETQ. The CDR3 loop is CASSRTDAYEQYF. CDR3 DNA sequence: TGCGCCAGCAGCAGGACAGATGCCTACGAGCAGTACTTC. The whole variable domain, remainder taken from reference TRBV5-1 and TRBJ2-7, is KAGVTQTPRYLIKTRGQQVTLSCSPISGHRSVSWYQQTPGQGLQFLFEYFSETQRNKGNFPGRFSGRQFSNSRSEMNVSTLELGDSALYLCASSRTDAYEQYFGPGTRLTVT.

The chain couples TRBV2 to TRBJ1-4; the D gene is possibly TRBD1 (6 bases). CDR1 SNHLY and CDR2 FYNNEI come from the germline V gene. The germline V and J ends were trimmed by 2 bases and 8 bases, with 18 bases remaining between them. The CDR3 contains 16 residues. CDR3 DNA sequence: TGTGCCAGCAGTGAAATGGGGGGCCCCTACCGAGAAAAACTGTTTTTT. Translated: CASSEMGGPYREKLFF.

The chain is built from TRBV12-3 or TRBV12-4 and TRBJ1-1, with 7 bases matching TRBD1. The CDR3 loop spans 14 amino acids. V shed 5 bases, J shed 6 bases, and the junction held 9 bases outside the gene matches. The CDR3 protein is CASSITTGRSEAFF. The CDR3 DNA is TGTGCCAGCAGTATAACGACAGGGAGATCTGAAGCTTTCTTT.

The V and J genes are TRBV12-3 or TRBV12-4 and TRBJ2-2; D remains unclear. V was cut by 5 bases and J by 1 base, with 14 bases left in between. The CDR3 is 16 residues long. In DNA, the CDR3 is TGTGCCAGCAGTAAAAGTCCTAGAATGAACACCGGGGAGCTGTTTTTT. Encoded protein: CASSKSPRMNTGELFF.

This clonotype was seen more than once but under ten times. The J gene is TRBJ2-7, the V gene TRBV20-1, with D uncertain. The CDR3 consists of 10 residues. With 6 bases removed from V and 7 bases from J, the gap between germline ends came to 10 bases. Germline CDR1 is DFQATT and CDR2 is SNEGSKA (reference sequence). The CDR3, as DNA: TGCAGTGCCCATTACAATGAGCAGTACTTC. Its protein product is CSAHYNEQYF.

The gene calls are TRBV20-1 and TRBJ2-3; D is perhaps TRBD1 (5 bases). This CDR3 region has 10 residues. V shed 4 bases and J shed 11 bases, with 10 bases lying between them. Per germline, CDR1 DFQATT and CDR2 SNEGSKA (reference sequence). CDR3 DNA: TGCAGTGCTACAGGGTTCGGGCAGTATTTT. The encoded protein is CSATGFGQYF.